This TCR beta chain is drawn from a study of glioma-infiltrating T cells after dendritic cell vaccination. Across the study: Autologous tumor lysate-pulsed dendritic cell vaccination was given between about 2002 and 2013. The vaccine used monocyte-derived dendritic cells pulsed overnight with autologous tumor lysate.

Noted time point: after dendritic cell vaccination, including at tumor progression/relapse. PBMC sampling occurred before vaccination, two weeks after the third dose, and at progression. Using immunoSEQ multiplex PCR, the repertoire was profiled, and TCRdb retains in-frame clones only, with some absent. The table records 110,000 or so clones, 90% of them present only once. Germline V lookup: CDR1 GTSNPN, CDR2 SVGIG (reference sequence). CDR3 length: 13 amino acids. V lost 0 bases to trimming and J lost 4 bases, with 9 bases between them. This material consisted of blood, taken after dendritic cell vaccination. The rearrangement links TRBV30 to TRBJ1-1; possible D gene TRBD1, 6 bases. This sequence was found in a human donor with glioblastoma. The DNA of the CDR3 is TGTGCCTGGAGTGTACAGGGCCCCACTGAAGCTTTCTTT. Translating it yields CAWSVQGPTEAFF.